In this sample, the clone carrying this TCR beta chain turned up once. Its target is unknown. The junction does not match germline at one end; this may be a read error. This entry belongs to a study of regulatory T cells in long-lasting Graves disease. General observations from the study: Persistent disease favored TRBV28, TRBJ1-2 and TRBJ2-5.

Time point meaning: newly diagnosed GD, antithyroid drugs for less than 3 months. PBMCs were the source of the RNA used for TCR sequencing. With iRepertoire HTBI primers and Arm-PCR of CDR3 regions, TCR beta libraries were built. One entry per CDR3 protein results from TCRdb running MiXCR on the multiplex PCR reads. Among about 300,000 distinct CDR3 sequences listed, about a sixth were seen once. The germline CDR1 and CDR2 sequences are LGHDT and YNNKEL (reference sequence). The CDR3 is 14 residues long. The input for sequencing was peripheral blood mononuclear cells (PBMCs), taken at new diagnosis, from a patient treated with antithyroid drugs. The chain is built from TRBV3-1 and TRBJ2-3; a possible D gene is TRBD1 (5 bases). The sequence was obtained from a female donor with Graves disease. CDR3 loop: CAGSQVGLTDTKYF. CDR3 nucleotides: TGTGCCGGCAGCCAAGTAGGTTTGACAGATACGAAGTATTTT.